Presented here are 24 T cell receptor beta chains from one specimen sequenced in a study of cytomegalovirus exposure and HLA in healthy donors. The PCR employed 60 Vbeta primers together with 13 Jbeta primers. TCRdb's table, derived via immunoSEQ multiplex PCR, lists solely in-frame clones and lacks some. Of 200,000 or so clones listed, roughly 84% are singletons. Sequencing used PBMCs. Every receptor here comes from a girl aged 10-17 years in good health and CMV-seronegative.

The V gene is TRBV10-2, the J gene TRBJ2-5, with 13 bases identical to TRBD2. The germline V gene has CDR1 WSHSY and CDR2 SAAADI. V gave up 6 bases and J gave up 7 bases; unmatched junction bases: 14. CDR3 length equals 17 residues. This CDR3 is CASSKSPGLAGPGTQYF. CDR3 coding DNA: TGCGCCAGCAGCAAATCCCCGGGACTAGCGGGACCCGGGACCCAGTACTTC.

This sequence joins TRBV14 and TRBJ1-2, with D perhaps TRBD1 (5 bases). The CDR3 is 15 residues long. The germline CDR1 and CDR2 sequences are SGHDN and FVKESK. Between the trimmed V and J ends, which lost 4 bases and 1 base, there was a span of 13 bases. The CDR3 spells CASSPQVGLNYGYTF. The CDR3 region has the DNA TGTGCCAGCAGCCCCCAGGTGGGGCTTAACTATGGCTACACCTTC. The full variable domain, its missing parts supplied by reference TRBV14 and TRBJ1-2, is EAGVTQFPSHSVIEKGQTVTLRCDPISGHDNLYWYRRVMGKEIKFLLHFVKESKQDESGMPNNRFLAERTGGTYSTLKVQPAELEDSGVYFCASSPQVGLNYGYTFGSGTRLTVV.

This clone was observed a handful of times. This sequence joins TRBV7-7 and TRBJ2-1, with D perhaps matching TRBD1 (6 bases). The V end lost 6 bases, the J end lost 2 bases, and 11 bases lay between the germline ends. This CDR3 has 14 residues. Looked up from germline, CDR1 is SSHAT and CDR2 is FNYEAQ (reference sequence). CDR3 amino acids: CASSPPGAYNEQFF. CDR3 bases: TGTGCCAGCAGTCCCCCAGGGGCCTACAATGAGCAGTTCTTC.

V is TRBV5-1 and J is TRBJ2-7; 8 bases align to TRBD1. The CDR3 has 14 amino acids. Germline V gene lookup returns CDR1 SGHRS and CDR2 YFSETQ. V lost 4 bases and J lost 2; bases outside the gene matches: 5. DNA for the CDR3: TGCGCCAGCAGCGTCGGGACAGGCACCTACGAGCAGTACTTC. Translation: CASSVGTGTYEQYF.

The rearrangement joins TRBV7-9 to TRBJ1-6; perhaps TRBD1 as D (6 bases). Per germline, CDR1 SEHNR and CDR2 FQNEAQ (reference sequence). This CDR3 region has 14 residues. V was cut by 3 bases and J by 5 bases, with 8 bases left in between. The CDR3 here is CASSFQGNNSPLHF. In nucleotides, the CDR3 is TGTGCCAGCAGCTTCCAGGGGAATAATTCACCCCTCCACTTT.

The rearrangement links TRBV6-1 to TRBJ1-1; D gene uncertain. The ends were cut back, 2 bases at V and 1 base at J, with 8 bases in the middle. CDR3 length equals 14 residues. Germline CDR1 and CDR2: MNHNS and SASEGT. CDR3 residues: CASSERLPNTEAFF. CDR3 in DNA: TGTGCCAGCAGTGAACGACTCCCGAACACTGAAGCTTTCTTT.

The V and J genes are TRBV2 and TRBJ2-5; the D is unclear. The DNA end is more similar to TRBJ2-7, so the J call may be wrong. Germline V gives CDR1 SNHLY, CDR2 FYNNEI. CDR3 length: 13 residues. CDR3 in DNA: TGTGCCAGCAGTCAATGCCCTAGATGCGAGCAGTACTTC. Encoded protein: CASSQCPRCEQYF.

This clone was recorded a few times. The chain combines TRBV9 with TRBJ1-1, with D possibly matching TRBD1 (6 bases). Germline V gene data show CDR1 as SGDLS and CDR2 as YYNGEE. This CDR3 has 14 amino acids. The ends were cut back, 4 bases at V and 4 bases at J, with 14 bases in the middle. The CDR3 DNA is TGTGCCAGCAGCCCGGGACATCCACCCACTGAAGCTTTCTTT. It encodes CASSPGHPPTEAFF.

In the case of this clone: Other DNA sequences in the same sample also yield this CDR3. V gene TRBV29-1 combines with J gene TRBJ1-5, with 7 bases that match TRBD1. V was clipped by 6 bases and J by 0 bases; unmatched bases: 2. Germline CDR1 is SQVTM and CDR2 is ANQGSEA. The CDR3 totals 13 residues. CDR3 sequence (DNA): TGCAGCGTACGGACAGGTAGCAATCAGCCCCAGCATTTT. Protein sequence: CSVRTGSNQPQHF.

This clone was picked up one time. The chain carries TRBV5-1 and TRBJ1-4; TRBD1 aligns across 7 bases. CDR1 and CDR2 (germline): SGHRS, YFSETQ. V lost 4 bases, J lost 4 bases, and 4 bases stayed unmatched. There are 14 residues in the CDR3. CDR3 loop: CASSRQGDNEKLFF. DNA of the CDR3: TGCGCCAGCAGCAGACAGGGAGATAATGAAAAACTGTTTTTT.

This sequence joins TRBV9 and TRBJ2-1; 10 bases line up with TRBD1. Germline V gene lookup returns CDR1 SGDLS and CDR2 YYNGEE. After removal of 2 bases from V and 5 bases from J, the junction contained 4 bases not matched to a gene. This CDR3 has 15 amino acids. CDR3 in DNA: TGTGCCAGCAGCGTTGACAGGGGGCCCCACAATGAGCAGTTCTTC. Protein product: CASSVDRGPHNEQFF.

In DNA, the CDR3 is TGTGCCAGCAGTGAAGGGGGCTGGCAGCCCCAGCATTTT. It is translated as CASSEGGWQPQHF. The rearrangement links TRBV2 to TRBJ1-5, with D tentatively TRBD1 (5 bases). The CDR3 is 13 amino acids. The V end lost 1 base, the J end lost 7 bases, and 8 bases lay between the germline ends. Germline V gene lookup returns CDR1 SNHLY and CDR2 FYNNEI.

This clone appeared a single time. This chain connects TRBV2 to TRBJ2-7, with 7 bases that match TRBD1. This CDR3 is built from 13 residues. Germline V lookup: CDR1 SNHLY, CDR2 FYNNEI. V trimming: 6 bases; J trimming: 6 bases; junction bases outside the gene matches: 8. DNA of the CDR3: TGTGCCAGCAGCCGGGGACAGTTCGGCGAGCAGTACTTC. Its protein is CASSRGQFGEQYF.

The rearrangement joins TRBV5-8 to TRBJ2-1, with D unclear. Between the trimmed V and J ends, which lost 5 bases and 0 bases, there was a span of 6 bases. CDR1 is SGHTS and CDR2 is YDEGEE in the germline V gene. The CDR3 runs to 13 residues. CDR3 amino acids: CASRLYSYNEQFF. In nucleotides, the CDR3 is TGTGCCAGCAGGCTATACTCCTACAATGAGCAGTTCTTC.

The CDR3 DNA follows: TGTGCCAGCAGTTTGGGAGGAATCACTGAAGCTTTCTTT. It codes for CASSLGGITEAFF. V gene TRBV28 combines with J gene TRBJ1-1; D is unresolved. The CDR3 length is 13 residues. Germline CDR1 reads MDHEN; CDR2 reads SYDVKM. V gave up 3 bases and J gave up 4 bases, with 9 bases separating them.

J is TRBJ1-3 and V is TRBV9; TRBD1 might be the D (6 bases). There are 15 residues in the CDR3. The V end lost 3 bases, the J end lost 6 bases, and 16 bases lay between the germline ends. CDR1 is SGDLS, CDR2 YYNGEE, per germline. Here the CDR3 reads CASSASRTVPNTIYF. Written as DNA, the CDR3 is TGTGCCAGCAGCGCCTCGCGGACAGTCCCAAACACCATATATTTT.

The genes are TRBV4-2 and TRBJ2-2, with D possibly matching TRBD2 (6 bases). Trimming took off 1 base at V and 0 bases at J, with 9 bases between the two ends. The CDR3 runs to 16 residues. CDR1 is LGHNA, CDR2 YNFKEQ, per germline. In nucleotides, the CDR3 is TGTGCCAGCAGCCAAGCGCGCGGGGCGAACACCGGGGAGCTGTTTTTT. Translation gives CASSQARGANTGELFF.

The V call is TRBV16, the J call TRBJ1-1, with 7 bases matching TRBD1. Trimming cost V 0 bases and J 8 bases; bases outside gene matches: 3. This CDR3 comprises 13 residues. Germline V lookup: CDR1 KGHSY, CDR2 FQNENV. CDR3 amino acids: CASSQSRGGEAFF. The CDR3 DNA is TGTGCCAGCAGCCAATCTAGAGGGGGCGAAGCTTTCTTT. The full variable domain, its missing parts supplied by reference TRBV16 and TRBJ1-1, is GEEVAQTPKHLVRGEGQKAKLYCAPIKGHSYVFWYQQVLKNEFKFLISFQNENVFDETGMPKERFSAKCLPNSPCSLEIQATKLEDSAVYFCASSQSRGGEAFFGQGTRLTVV.

The rearrangement links TRBV29-1 to TRBJ1-1; D remains ambiguous. Deletions cut 4 bases from V and 4 bases from J, with 10 bases between. The CDR3 has 12 residues. The germline V gene encodes CDR1 SQVTM and CDR2 ANQGSEA. The CDR3 bases are TGCAGCGTTGGCGCCGGTGTCACTGAAGCTTTCTTT. As protein: CSVGAGVTEAFF.

This chain connects TRBV19 to TRBJ1-1; D uncertain. This CDR3 spans 15 amino acids. V was trimmed by 3 bases and J by 1 base, leaving 12 bases between them. Per the germline V gene, CDR1 is LNHDA and CDR2 is SQIVND (reference sequence). Here the CDR3 DNA reads TGTGCCAGTAGTATCCTGGGTTCAGGGAACACTGAAGCTTTCTTT. This translates into CASSILGSGNTEAFF.

There are a few counts of this clone. The chain links TRBV2 to TRBJ1-6; 7 nucleotides line up with TRBD1. The CDR3 loop spans 16 amino acids. The J segment lost 0 bases and the V segment lost 6 bases, leaving 5 bases of the junction unmatched. The V gene's germline CDR1 is SNHLY and CDR2 FYNNEI. The CDR3 region has the DNA TGTGCCAGCAGAGAACAGGGGCGCTCCTATAATTCACCCCTCCACTTT. It specifies CASREQGRSYNSPLHF.

The gene calls are TRBV29-1 and TRBJ1-1; tentatively, D is TRBD1 (5 bases). Trimming cost V 7 bases and J 3 bases, with 15 bases left between them. Germline values: CDR1 SQVTM, CDR2 ANQGSEA. The CDR3 spans 13 residues. Here the CDR3 DNA reads TGCAGCGCGAGTTCAGGGAAATACACTGAAGCTTTCTTT. Residues: CSASSGKYTEAFF.

This chain connects TRBV20-1 to TRBJ1-1; no clear D. V was pared by 6 bases and J by 7 bases, with 9 bases between. The CDR3 contains 10 residues. The germline CDR1 and CDR2 sequences are DFQATT and SNEGSKA (reference sequence). This CDR3 is CSARLGEAFF. The CDR3 region has the DNA TGCAGTGCGCGACTGGGTGAAGCTTTCTTT.

J is TRBJ2-7 and V is TRBV28, with D unclear. V was cut by 2 bases and J by 7 bases, with 15 bases left in between. This CDR3 contains 14 residues. The germline CDR1 and CDR2 sequences are MDHEN and SYDVKM. CDR3 nucleotide sequence: TGTGCCAGCAGTTTAAGGCGGAGCCCGAAGGAGCAGTACTTC. Its translation is CASSLRRSPKEQYF.